The next 20 T cell receptor beta chains were all read from a single sample in a study of identifying expanded T cells in peripheral blood. Sequencing was performed with immunoSEQ multiplex PCR; in TCRdb, only in-frame clones are kept and a portion is missing. Of around 94,000 clones in the sample, around 88% were seen once. Sequencing was carried out using blood. All receptors come from a person between 18 and 70 years old in good health.

The chain joins TRBV5-4 to TRBJ1-2; 7 bases line up with TRBD1. Germline CDR1 reads SGHNT; CDR2 reads YYREEE (reference sequence). The V and J ends lost 3 bases and 3 bases, in that order; junction bases with no gene match: 5. CDR3 length equals 14 residues. CDR3 region: CASSWKGADYGYTF. For the CDR3, the DNA is TGTGCCAGCAGCTGGAAGGGGGCGGACTATGGCTACACCTTC.

The chain joins TRBV5-5 to TRBJ1-2; 10 bases align to TRBD1. V trimming: 0 bases; J trimming: 4 bases; junction bases outside the gene matches: 0. Germline CDR1 SGHKS, CDR2 YYEKEE (reference sequence). The length of the CDR3 is 14 residues. Here the CDR3 reads CASSLGQGAYGYTF. The CDR3 DNA sequence: TGTGCCAGCAGCTTGGGACAGGGGGCCTATGGCTACACCTTC. Supplemented by reference TRBV5-5 and TRBJ1-2, the full variable domain reads DAGVTQSPTHLIKTRGQQVTLRCSPISGHKSVSWYQQVLGQGPQFIFQYYEKEERGRGNFPDRFSARQFPNYSSELNVNALLLGDSALYLCASSLGQGAYGYTFGSGTRLTVV.

The chain has TRBV2 and TRBJ2-7; 8 nucleotides align to TRBD1. The length of the CDR3 is 14 residues. Germline V lookup: CDR1 SNHLY, CDR2 FYNNEI. With V trimmed by 4 bases and J by 4 bases, 6 bases remained unmatched. CDR3 bases: TGTGCCAGCAGTGCCGGGACAGGAGTTTACGAGCAGTACTTC. This codes for CASSAGTGVYEQYF.

V is TRBV11-2 and J is TRBJ2-1; D not certain. V dropped 3 bases and J dropped 4 bases, with 7 bases sitting between them. The germline V gene has CDR1 SGHAT and CDR2 FQNNGV. This CDR3 is built from 13 residues. CDR3 residues: CASSFRVYNEQFF. CDR3 nucleotide sequence: TGTGCCAGCAGCTTCAGAGTGTACAATGAGCAGTTCTTC.

V is TRBV7-3 and J is TRBJ2-2, with 7 bases identical to TRBD1. Germline V CDR1 and CDR2: SGHTA, FQGTGA. V lost 6 bases, J lost 6 bases, and 13 bases stayed unmatched. This CDR3 comprises 16 residues. The DNA of the CDR3 is TGTGCCAGCAGTTCAGACAGGGTTTCCAAGGCCGGGGAGCTGTTTTTT. Translation: CASSSDRVSKAGELFF.

The J gene is TRBJ2-3, the V gene TRBV9, with 7 bases matching TRBD2. CDR3 length: 15 amino acids. The trim removed 3 bases at V and 8 bases at J, leaving 12 bases unmatched. Germline V lookup: CDR1 SGDLS, CDR2 YYNGEE. The CDR3 loop reads CASSGRSGTTRTQYF. As DNA, the CDR3 is TGTGCCAGCAGCGGGAGGAGCGGGACCACCCGTACGCAGTATTTT.

The chain combines TRBV6-5 with TRBJ2-7; possibly TRBD1 for D (6 bases). Trimming took off 6 bases at V and 3 bases at J, with 12 bases between the two ends. CDR1 and CDR2 (germline): MNHEY, SVGAGI. The CDR3 sequence is 13 residues long. CDR3 sequence (DNA): TGTGCCAGCAGCCCAGGGGTGGGCTACGAGCAGTACTTC. As protein: CASSPGVGYEQYF.

This clone occurred once. This chain links TRBV14 with TRBJ2-7; 8 positions match TRBD1. CDR3 length: 15 amino acids. CDR1 and CDR2 from the germline V gene are SGHDN and FVKESK. Trimming took 0 bases from V and 9 from J; bases not matched to a gene: 10. CDR3 residues: CASSQDRTGLFGQYF. CDR3 sequence (DNA): TGTGCCAGCAGCCAAGATCGGACAGGGTTATTCGGGCAGTACTTC.

CDR3 coding DNA: TGTGCCAGCAGCCCTAGTGGGTCAGATACGCAGTATTTT. This sequence encodes CASSPSGSDTQYF. This chain connects TRBV7-9 to TRBJ2-3; D is uncertain. V dropped 5 bases and J dropped 4 bases, with 10 bases sitting between them. The length of the CDR3 is 13 residues. Germline-derived CDR1 and CDR2 are SEHNR and FQNEAQ (reference sequence).

This sequence joins TRBV11-2 and TRBJ1-5, with 8 bases aligning to TRBD1. Germline values: CDR1 SGHAT, CDR2 FQNNGV. J was trimmed by 7 bases and V by 3 bases; bases with no gene match: 5. The CDR3 consists of 14 residues. The CDR3 nucleotides are TGTGCCAGCAGCTTTGGACAGGGTGGCCAGCCCCAGCATTTT. As protein: CASSFGQGGQPQHF.

The CDR3 here is CASSLNEGGSDTEAFF. The CDR3 coding sequence is TGCGCCAGCAGCCTTAACGAAGGGGGTTCGGACACTGAAGCTTTCTTT. This chain joins TRBV5-1 and TRBJ1-1; a possible D gene is TRBD1 (6 bases). Between the trimmed V and J ends, which lost 4 bases and 3 bases, there was a span of 19 bases. CDR3 length equals 16 residues. In germline, CDR1 is SGHRS, CDR2 YFSETQ. The whole variable domain, filled in from reference TRBV5-1 and TRBJ1-1, reads KAGVTQTPRYLIKTRGQQVTLSCSPISGHRSVSWYQQTPGQGLQFLFEYFSETQRNKGNFPGRFSGRQFSNSRSEMNVSTLELGDSALYLCASSLNEGGSDTEAFFGQGTRLTVV.

This chain uses TRBV5-5 with TRBJ1-5; TRBD1 might be the D (5 bases). Germline loops: CDR1 SGHKS, CDR2 YYEKEE (reference sequence). This CDR3 is 14 amino acids long. Trimming took off 4 bases at V and 5 bases at J, with 13 bases between the two ends. The CDR3 nucleotides are TGTGCCAGCAGCCCCTCAGGGTTGCATCAGCCCCAGCATTTT. Translated, it gives CASSPSGLHQPQHF.

This clone occurred once. The chain employs TRBV5-1 and TRBJ1-1; D is perhaps TRBD1 (5 bases). Germline CDR1 reads SGHRS; CDR2 reads YFSETQ. CDR3 length: 14 residues. V gave up 4 bases and J gave up 0 bases, with 10 bases separating them. DNA of the CDR3: TGCGCCAGCAGCGGCGGGACGGTGAACACTGAAGCTTTCTTT. The encoded protein is CASSGGTVNTEAFF. The entire variable domain, with the rest obtained from reference TRBV5-1 and TRBJ1-1, is as follows: KAGVTQTPRYLIKTRGQQVTLSCSPISGHRSVSWYQQTPGQGLQFLFEYFSETQRNKGNFPGRFSGRQFSNSRSEMNVSTLELGDSALYLCASSGGTVNTEAFFGQGTRLTVV.

The chain is built from TRBV18 and TRBJ2-1; TRBD2 aligns across 9 bases. CDR1 is KGHSH, CDR2 LQKENI, per germline. Germline trimming cut 0 bases from V and 8 bases from J; bases unmatched to any gene: 14. The CDR3 loop spans 18 amino acids. The CDR3 region has the DNA TGTGCCAGCTCACCACCGTTAGTTAGCGGGAGACATAAAGATGAGCAGTTCTTC. Residues: CASSPPLVSGRHKDEQFF.

The chain uses TRBV30 and TRBJ2-7, with 7 nucleotides matching TRBD2. The germline V gene encodes CDR1 GTSNPN and CDR2 SVGIG (reference sequence). This CDR3 has 13 residues. Trimming removed 5 bases from V and 6 bases from J; junction bases left unmatched: 10. CDR3 DNA sequence: TGTGCCTGGGCCGCGACTAGCAAATCCGAGCAGTACTTC. It is translated as CAWAATSKSEQYF.

The chain joins TRBV7-3 to TRBJ2-3; 8 nucleotides line up with TRBD2. The V gene's germline CDR1 is SGHTA and CDR2 FQGTGA. Trimming took 5 bases from V and 1 from J; bases not matched to a gene: 11. The CDR3 is 17 amino acids. CDR3 DNA: TGTGCCAGCAGCCGGCTCGGAGCGGGGGATGGCACAGATACGCAGTATTTT. This encodes CASSRLGAGDGTDTQYF.

In its sample, this clone was seen once. The rearrangement joins TRBV7-9 to TRBJ1-1, with TRBD1 as a possible D gene (5 bases). The CDR3 length is 14 residues. The V end was cut by 3 bases, the J end by 4 bases, with 12 bases between. Per germline, CDR1 SEHNR and CDR2 FQNEAQ (reference sequence). The chain's CDR3 is CASSFGGGGTEAFF. CDR3 in DNA: TGTGCCAGCAGCTTCGGCGGGGGAGGCACTGAAGCTTTCTTT.

The V and J genes are TRBV29-1 and TRBJ2-1; tentative D call: TRBD1 (6 bases). V lost 7 bases, J lost 5 bases, and 15 bases lay in between. CDR1 and CDR2 from the germline V gene are SQVTM and ANQGSEA. This CDR3 comprises 13 residues. CDR3 DNA: TGCAGCGCCGCCCCCAGGGGTCACAATGAGCAGTTCTTC. This encodes CSAAPRGHNEQFF.

This chain joins TRBV27 and TRBJ1-1; D is ambiguous. This CDR3 has 14 residues. Trimming cost V 2 bases and J 4 bases, with 11 bases left between them. CDR1 MNHEY and CDR2 SMNVEV come from the germline V gene (reference sequence). In DNA, the CDR3 is TGTGCCAGCAGTTTAAGGGAGGCGGGCACTGAAGCTTTCTTT. This codes for CASSLREAGTEAFF.

The chain carries TRBV5-6 and TRBJ1-4; D possibly corresponds to TRBD1 (6 bases). V was clipped by 4 bases and J by 3 bases, with 10 bases between them. There are 14 residues in the CDR3. Germline CDR1 reads SGHDT; CDR2 reads YYEEEE. The chain's CDR3 is CASSTGLANEKLFF. In DNA form, the CDR3 reads TGTGCCAGCAGCACAGGGTTAGCTAATGAAAAACTGTTTTTT.